The clone carrying this T cell receptor (beta chain) was observed a single time. A second PCR of 7 to 11 cycles used a sample-barcoded 5' primer and a J-beta primer mix. The template-switch adaptor was a 5' adaptor with 12 random nucleotides. It tagged each cDNA molecule. Each CDR3 protein gets one entry after TCRdb re-called the 5' RACE reads with MiXCR. Of 1 million or so distinct CDR3 sequences listed, under 55% are singletons. This specimen belongs to a study of blood T cells in healthy people across ages. The V segment lost 0 bases and the J segment 4 bases; nucleotides outside the gene matches: 9. The CDR3 covers 18 residues. Germline CDR1 reads LNHNV; CDR2 reads YYDKDF (reference sequence).

Sequenced material: blood. The chain combines TRBV15 with TRBJ1-2, with 12 positions matching TRBD1. The receptor's source is an older woman in good health. CDR3 in amino acids: CATSRDRPGTGGGYGYTF. The CDR3 bases are TGTGCCACCAGCAGAGATAGACCGGGGACAGGGGGCGGCTATGGCTACACCTTC.